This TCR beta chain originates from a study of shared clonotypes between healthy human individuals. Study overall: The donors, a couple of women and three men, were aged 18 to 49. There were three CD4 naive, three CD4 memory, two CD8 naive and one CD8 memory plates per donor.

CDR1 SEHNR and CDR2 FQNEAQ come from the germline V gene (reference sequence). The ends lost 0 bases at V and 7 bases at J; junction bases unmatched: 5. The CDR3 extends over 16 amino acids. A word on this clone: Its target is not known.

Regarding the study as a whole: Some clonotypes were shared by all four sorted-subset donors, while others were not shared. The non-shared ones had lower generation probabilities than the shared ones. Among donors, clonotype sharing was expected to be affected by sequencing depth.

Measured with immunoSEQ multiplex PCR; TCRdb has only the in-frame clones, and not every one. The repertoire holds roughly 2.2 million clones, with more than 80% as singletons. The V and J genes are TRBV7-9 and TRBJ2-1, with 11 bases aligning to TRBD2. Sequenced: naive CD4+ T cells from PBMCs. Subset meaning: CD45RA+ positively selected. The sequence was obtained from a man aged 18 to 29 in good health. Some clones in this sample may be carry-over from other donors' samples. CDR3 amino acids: CASSLAWASGRNEQFF. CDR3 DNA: TGTGCCAGCAGCTTAGCGTGGGCTAGCGGGAGGAATGAGCAGTTCTTC.